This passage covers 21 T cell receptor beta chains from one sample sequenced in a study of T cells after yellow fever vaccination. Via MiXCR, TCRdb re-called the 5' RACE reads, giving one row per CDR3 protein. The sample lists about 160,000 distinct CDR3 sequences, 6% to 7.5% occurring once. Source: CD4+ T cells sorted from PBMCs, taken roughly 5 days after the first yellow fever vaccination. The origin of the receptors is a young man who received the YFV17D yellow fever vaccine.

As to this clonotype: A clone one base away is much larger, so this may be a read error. CDR3 loop: CASSFGGADEQLF. The CDR3 DNA is TGCGCCAGCAGCTTCGGGGGGGCAGATGAGCAGTTATTC. The V gene is TRBV5-1, the J gene TRBJ2-1, with 8 bases fitting TRBD2. The CDR3 extends over 13 amino acids. Germline V gene sequence: CDR1 SGHRS, CDR2 YFSETQ.

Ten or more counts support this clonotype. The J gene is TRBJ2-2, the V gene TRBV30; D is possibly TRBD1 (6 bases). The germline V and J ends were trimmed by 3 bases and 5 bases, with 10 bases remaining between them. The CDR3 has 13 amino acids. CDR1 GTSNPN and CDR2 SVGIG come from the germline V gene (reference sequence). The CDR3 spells CAWRTGWTGELFF. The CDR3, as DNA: TGTGCCTGGAGAACAGGGTGGACCGGGGAGCTGTTTTTT.

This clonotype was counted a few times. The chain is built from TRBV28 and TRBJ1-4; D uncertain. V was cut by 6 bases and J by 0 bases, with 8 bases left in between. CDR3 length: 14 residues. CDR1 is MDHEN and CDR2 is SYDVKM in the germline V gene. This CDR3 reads CASRVDATNEKLFF. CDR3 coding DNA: TGTGCCAGCAGGGTAGACGCAACTAATGAAAAACTGTTTTTT. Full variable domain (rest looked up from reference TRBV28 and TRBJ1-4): DVKVTQSSRYLVKRTGEKVFLECVQDMDHENMFWYRQDPGLGLRLIYFSYDVKMKEKGDIPEGYSVSREKKERFSLILESASTNQTSMYLCASRVDATNEKLFFGSGTQLSVL.

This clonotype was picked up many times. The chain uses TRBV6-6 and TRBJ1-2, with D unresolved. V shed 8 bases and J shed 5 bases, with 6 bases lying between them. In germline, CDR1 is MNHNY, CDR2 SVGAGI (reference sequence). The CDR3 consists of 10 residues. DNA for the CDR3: TGTGCCAGCGGTCAATATGGCTACACCTTC. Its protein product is CASGQYGYTF.

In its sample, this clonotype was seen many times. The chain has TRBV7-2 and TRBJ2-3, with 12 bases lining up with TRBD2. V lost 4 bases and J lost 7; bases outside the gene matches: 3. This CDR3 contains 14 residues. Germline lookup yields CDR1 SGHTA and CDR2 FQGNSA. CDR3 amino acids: CASSSGLAGNTQYF. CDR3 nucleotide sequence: TGTGCCAGCAGCTCCGGACTAGCGGGGAATACGCAGTATTTT.

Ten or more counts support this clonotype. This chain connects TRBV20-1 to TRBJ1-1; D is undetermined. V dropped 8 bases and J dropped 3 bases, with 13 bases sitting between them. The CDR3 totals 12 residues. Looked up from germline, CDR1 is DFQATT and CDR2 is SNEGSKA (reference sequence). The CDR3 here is CSSPGLDTEAFF. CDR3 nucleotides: TGCAGTAGTCCGGGATTGGACACTGAAGCTTTCTTT.

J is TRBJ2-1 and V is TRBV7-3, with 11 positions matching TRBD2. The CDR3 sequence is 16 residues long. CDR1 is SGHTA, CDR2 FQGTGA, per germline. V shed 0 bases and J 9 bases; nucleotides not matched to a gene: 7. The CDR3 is CASSLTVAGGHSEQFF. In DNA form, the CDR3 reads TGTGCCAGCAGCTTAACAGTAGCGGGGGGGCACAGTGAGCAGTTCTTC.

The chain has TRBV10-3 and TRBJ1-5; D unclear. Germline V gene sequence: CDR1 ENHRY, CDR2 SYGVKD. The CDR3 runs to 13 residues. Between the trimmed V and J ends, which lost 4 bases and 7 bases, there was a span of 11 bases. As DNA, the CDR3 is TGTGCCATCAGTGGTGTCCTAGGGCAGCCCCAGCATTTT. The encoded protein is CAISGVLGQPQHF.

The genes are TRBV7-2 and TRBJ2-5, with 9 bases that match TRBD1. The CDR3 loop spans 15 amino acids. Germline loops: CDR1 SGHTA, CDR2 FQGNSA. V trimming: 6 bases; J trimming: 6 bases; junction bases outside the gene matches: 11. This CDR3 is CASRSGTGWGQTQYF. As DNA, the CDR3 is TGTGCCAGCAGATCCGGGACAGGGTGGGGACAGACCCAGTACTTC. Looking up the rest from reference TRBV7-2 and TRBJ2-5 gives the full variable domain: GAGVSQSPSNKVTEKGKDVELRCDPISGHTALYWYRQSLGQGLEFLIYFQGNSAPDKSGLPSDRFSAERTGGSVSTLTIQRTQQEDSAVYLCASRSGTGWGQTQYFGPGTRLLVL.

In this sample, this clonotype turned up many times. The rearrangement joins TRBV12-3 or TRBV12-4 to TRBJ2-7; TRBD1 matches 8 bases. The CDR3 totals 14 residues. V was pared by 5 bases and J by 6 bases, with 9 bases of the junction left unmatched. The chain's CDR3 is CASSIYDRGGEQYV. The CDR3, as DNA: TGTGCCAGCAGTATCTATGACAGGGGAGGCGAGCAGTACGTC.

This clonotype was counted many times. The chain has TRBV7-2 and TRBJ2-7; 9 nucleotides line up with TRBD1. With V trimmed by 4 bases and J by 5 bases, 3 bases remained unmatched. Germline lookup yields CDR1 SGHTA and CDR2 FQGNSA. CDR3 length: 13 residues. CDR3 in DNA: TGTGCCAGCAGCTCCCGGACAGGGGACGAGCAGTACTTC. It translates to CASSSRTGDEQYF.

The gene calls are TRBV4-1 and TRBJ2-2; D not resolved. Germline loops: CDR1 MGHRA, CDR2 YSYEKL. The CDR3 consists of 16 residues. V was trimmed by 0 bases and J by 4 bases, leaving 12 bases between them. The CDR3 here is CASSQERLGITGELFF. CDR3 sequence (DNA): TGCGCCAGCAGCCAAGAAAGGCTAGGGATCACCGGGGAGCTGTTTTTT.

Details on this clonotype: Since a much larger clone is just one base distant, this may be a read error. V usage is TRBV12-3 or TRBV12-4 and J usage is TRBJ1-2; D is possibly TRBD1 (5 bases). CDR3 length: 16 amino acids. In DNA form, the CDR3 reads TGTGCCGGCAGTTTTTCGATTATCTGGGGGAACTTTGGCTACACCTTC. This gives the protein CAGSFSIIWGNFGYTF.

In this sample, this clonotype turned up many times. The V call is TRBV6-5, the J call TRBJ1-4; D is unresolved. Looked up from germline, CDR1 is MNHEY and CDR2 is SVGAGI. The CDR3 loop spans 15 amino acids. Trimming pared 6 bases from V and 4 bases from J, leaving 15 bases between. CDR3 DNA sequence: TGTGCCAGCAGAAGAGACCCCTGGGGTAATGAAAAACTGTTTTTT. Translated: CASRRDPWGNEKLFF.

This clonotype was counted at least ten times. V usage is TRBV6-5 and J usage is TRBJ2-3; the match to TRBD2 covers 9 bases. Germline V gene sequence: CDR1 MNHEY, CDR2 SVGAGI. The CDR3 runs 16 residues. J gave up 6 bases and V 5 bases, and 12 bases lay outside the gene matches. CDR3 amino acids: CASSPRSGGRVDTQYF. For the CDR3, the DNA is TGTGCCAGCAGTCCCCGGAGCGGGGGGCGAGTTGATACGCAGTATTTT.

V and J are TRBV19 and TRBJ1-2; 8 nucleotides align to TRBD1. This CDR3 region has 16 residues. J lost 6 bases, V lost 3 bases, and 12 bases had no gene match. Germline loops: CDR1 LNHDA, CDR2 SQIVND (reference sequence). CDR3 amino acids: CASSISQGAKVDGYTF. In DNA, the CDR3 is TGTGCCAGTAGTATCAGCCAGGGGGCGAAAGTAGATGGCTACACCTTC.

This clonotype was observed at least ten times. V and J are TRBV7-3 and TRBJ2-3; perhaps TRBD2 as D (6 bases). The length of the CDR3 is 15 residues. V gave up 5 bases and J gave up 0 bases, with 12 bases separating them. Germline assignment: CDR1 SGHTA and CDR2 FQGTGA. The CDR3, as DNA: TGTGCCAGCAGCGCGGACTATCTAAGCACAGATACGCAGTATTTT. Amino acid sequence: CASSADYLSTDTQYF.

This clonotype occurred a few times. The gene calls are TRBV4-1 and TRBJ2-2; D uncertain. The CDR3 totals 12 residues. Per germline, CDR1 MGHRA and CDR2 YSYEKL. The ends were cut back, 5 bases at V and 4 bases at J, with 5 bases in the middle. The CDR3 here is CASSTFTGELFF. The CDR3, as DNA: TGCGCCAGCAGCACTTTCACCGGGGAGCTGTTTTTT.

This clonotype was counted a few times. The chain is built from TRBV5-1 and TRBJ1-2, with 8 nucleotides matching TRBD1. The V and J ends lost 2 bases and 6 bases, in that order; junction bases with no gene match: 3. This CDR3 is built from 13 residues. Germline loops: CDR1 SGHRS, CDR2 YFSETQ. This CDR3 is CASSFGQGDGYTF. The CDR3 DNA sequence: TGCGCCAGCAGCTTCGGACAGGGCGATGGCTACACCTTC.

This chain's CDR3 is CASSPPPSGRRTGELFF. The CDR3 DNA sequence: TGTGCCAGCAGCCCACCCCCCAGCGGGCGGCGCACCGGGGAGCTGTTTTTT. The chain recombines TRBV11-2 with TRBJ2-2, with D possibly being TRBD2 (6 bases). Trimming took 5 bases from V and 4 from J, leaving 20 bases between them. Germline lookup yields CDR1 SGHAT and CDR2 FQNNGV. This CDR3 spans 17 amino acids.

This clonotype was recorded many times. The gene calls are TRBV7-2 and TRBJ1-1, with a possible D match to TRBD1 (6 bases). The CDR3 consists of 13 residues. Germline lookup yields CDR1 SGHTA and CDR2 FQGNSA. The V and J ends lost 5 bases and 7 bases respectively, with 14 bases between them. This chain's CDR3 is CASSDGGVLEAFF. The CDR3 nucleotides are TGTGCCAGCAGCGACGGGGGCGTCCTTGAAGCTTTCTTT.